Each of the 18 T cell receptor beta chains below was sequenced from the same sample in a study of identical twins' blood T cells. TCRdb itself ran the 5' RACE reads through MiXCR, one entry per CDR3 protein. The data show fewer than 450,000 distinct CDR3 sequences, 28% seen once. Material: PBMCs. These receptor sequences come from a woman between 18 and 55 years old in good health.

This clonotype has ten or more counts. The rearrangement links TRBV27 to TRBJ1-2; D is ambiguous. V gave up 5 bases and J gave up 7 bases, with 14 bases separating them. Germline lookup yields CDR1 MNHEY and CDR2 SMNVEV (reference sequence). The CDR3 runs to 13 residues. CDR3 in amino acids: CASSHRSWRGYTF. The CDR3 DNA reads TGTGCCAGCAGTCATCGAAGTTGGCGTGGCTACACCTTC.

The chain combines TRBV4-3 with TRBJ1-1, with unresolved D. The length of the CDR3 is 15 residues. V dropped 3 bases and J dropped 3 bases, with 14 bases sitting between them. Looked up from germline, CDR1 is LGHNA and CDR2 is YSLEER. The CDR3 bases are TGCGCCAGCAGCCAGACCATTGGGGATCACACTGAAGCTTTCTTT. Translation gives CASSQTIGDHTEAFF.

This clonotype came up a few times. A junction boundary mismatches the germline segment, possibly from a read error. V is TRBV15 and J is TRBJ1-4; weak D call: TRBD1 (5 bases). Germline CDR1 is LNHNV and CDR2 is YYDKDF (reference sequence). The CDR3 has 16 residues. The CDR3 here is CTTSRDRGTAGEKLFF. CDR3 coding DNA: TGTACCACCAGCAGAGATCGGGGCACTGCGGGTGAAAAACTGTTTTTT.

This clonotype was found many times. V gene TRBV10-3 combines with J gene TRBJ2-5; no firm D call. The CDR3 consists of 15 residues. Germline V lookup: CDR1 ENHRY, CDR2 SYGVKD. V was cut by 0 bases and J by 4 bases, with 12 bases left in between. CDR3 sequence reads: CAISESLATLETQYF. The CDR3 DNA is TGTGCCATCAGTGAGTCTCTGGCAACCTTAGAGACCCAGTACTTC.

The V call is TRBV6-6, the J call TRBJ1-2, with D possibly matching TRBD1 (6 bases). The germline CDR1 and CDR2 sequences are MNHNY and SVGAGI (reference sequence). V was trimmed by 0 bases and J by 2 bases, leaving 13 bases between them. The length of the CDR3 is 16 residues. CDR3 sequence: CASSYSDFGQNYGYTF. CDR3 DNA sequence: TGTGCCAGCAGTTACTCTGATTTCGGACAGAACTATGGCTACACCTTC.

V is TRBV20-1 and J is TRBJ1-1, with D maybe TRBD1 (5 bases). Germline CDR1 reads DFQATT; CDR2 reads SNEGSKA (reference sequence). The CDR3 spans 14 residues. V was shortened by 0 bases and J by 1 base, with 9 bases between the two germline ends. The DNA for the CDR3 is TGCAGTGCTAGAGATTGGAGGGGGAACACTGAAGCTTTCTTT. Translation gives CSARDWRGNTEAFF.

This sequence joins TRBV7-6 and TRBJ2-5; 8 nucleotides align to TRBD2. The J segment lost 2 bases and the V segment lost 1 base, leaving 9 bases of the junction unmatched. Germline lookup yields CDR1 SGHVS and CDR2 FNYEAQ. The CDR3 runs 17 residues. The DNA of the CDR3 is TGTGCCAGCAGCTTAGAGGCGTATAGCGGGGTACAAGAGACCCAGTACTTC. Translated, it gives CASSLEAYSGVQETQYF.

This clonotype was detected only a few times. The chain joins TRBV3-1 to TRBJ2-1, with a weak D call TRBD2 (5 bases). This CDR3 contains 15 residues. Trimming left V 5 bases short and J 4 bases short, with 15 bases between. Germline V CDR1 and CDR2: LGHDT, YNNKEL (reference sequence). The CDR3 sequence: CASSWTAGGYNEQFF. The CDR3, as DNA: TGTGCCAGCAGCTGGACCGCCGGAGGATACAATGAGCAGTTCTTC.

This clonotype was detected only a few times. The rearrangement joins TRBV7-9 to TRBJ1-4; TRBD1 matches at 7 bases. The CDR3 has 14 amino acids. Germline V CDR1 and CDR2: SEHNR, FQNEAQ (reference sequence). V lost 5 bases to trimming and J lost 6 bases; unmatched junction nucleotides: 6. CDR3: CASSPTGFYEKLFF. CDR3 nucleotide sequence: TGTGCCAGCAGCCCGACAGGGTTTTATGAAAAACTGTTTTTT.

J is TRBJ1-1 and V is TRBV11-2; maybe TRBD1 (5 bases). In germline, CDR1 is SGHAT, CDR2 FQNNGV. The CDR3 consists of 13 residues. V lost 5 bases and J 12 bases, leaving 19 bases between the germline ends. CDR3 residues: CASSREAETETFF. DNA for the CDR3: TGTGCCAGCAGCCGAGAGGCGGAGACAGAAACTTTCTTT.

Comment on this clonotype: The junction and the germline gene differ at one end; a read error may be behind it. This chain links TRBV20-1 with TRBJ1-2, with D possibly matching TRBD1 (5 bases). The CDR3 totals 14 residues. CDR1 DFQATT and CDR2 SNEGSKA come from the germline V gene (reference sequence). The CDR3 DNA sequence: TGCGGTGCTAGTCAGGGACGGATGGACTATGACTACACCTTC. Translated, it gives CGASQGRMDYDYTF.

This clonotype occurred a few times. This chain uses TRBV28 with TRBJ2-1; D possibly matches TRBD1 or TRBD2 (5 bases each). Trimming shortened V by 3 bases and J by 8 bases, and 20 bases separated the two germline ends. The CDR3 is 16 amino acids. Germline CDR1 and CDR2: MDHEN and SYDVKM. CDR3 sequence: CASSFMGPPLQYEQFF. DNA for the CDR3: TGTGCCAGCAGTTTTATGGGACCCCCACTACAATATGAGCAGTTCTTC.

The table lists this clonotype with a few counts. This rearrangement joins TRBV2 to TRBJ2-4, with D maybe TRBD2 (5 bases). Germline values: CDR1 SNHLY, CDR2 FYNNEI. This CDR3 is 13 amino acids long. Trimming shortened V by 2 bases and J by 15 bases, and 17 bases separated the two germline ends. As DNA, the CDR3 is TGTGCCAGCAGTGAATATAGCGCAGCGAGTGGGTACTTC. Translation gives CASSEYSAASGYF.

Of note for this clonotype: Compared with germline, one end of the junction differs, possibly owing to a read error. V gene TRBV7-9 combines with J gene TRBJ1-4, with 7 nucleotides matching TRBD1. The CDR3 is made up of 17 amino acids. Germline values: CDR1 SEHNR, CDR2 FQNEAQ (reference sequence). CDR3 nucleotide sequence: TGTGCCAGCAGCTCCACTCGGGACAGCCCTTCTAATGAAGAACTGTTTTTT. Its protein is CASSSTRDSPSNEELFF.

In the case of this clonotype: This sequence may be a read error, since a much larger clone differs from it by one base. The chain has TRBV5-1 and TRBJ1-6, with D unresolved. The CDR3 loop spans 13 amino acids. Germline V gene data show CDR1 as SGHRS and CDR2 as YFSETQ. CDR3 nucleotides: TGCACCAGCAGCGGAGGTCCAAATTCACCCCTCCACTTT. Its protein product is CTSSGGPNSPLHF.

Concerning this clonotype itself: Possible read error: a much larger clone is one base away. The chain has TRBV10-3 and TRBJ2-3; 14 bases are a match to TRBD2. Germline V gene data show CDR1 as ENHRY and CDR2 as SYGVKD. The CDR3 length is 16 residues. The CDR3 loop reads CAISQRTSGGSDMQYF. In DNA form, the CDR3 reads TGTGCCATCAGTCAACGGACTAGCGGGGGGTCAGATATGCAGTATTTT.

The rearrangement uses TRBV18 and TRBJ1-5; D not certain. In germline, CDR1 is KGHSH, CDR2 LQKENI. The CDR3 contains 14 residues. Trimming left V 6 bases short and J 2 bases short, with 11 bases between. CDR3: CASSSDWGNQPQHF. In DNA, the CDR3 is TGTGCCAGCTCTTCCGACTGGGGCAATCAGCCCCAGCATTTT.

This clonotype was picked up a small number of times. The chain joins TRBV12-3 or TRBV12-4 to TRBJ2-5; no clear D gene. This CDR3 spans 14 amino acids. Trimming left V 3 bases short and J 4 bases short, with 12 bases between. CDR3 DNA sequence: TGTGCCAGCAGTTTTAGGGATCATTCAGAGACCCAGTACTTC. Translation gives CASSFRDHSETQYF.